This is a list of T cell receptor beta chains from one sample in a study of T cell responses to AZD1222 COVID-19 vaccine. Profiled with immunoSEQ multiplex PCR; TCRdb holds only in-frame clones, not every one. The sample includes 150,000 or so clones. Sample: peripheral blood. The receptors were sampled from an adult in good health. Each CDR3 is given with its conserved first and last residue. The order of the fields is CDR3 length, V gene, J gene, CDR3 protein.

12	TRBV6-2/TRBV6-3	TRBJ2-7	CASSSDRDEQYF
14	TRBV5-1	TRBJ2-7	CASSFTDGSYEQYF
11	TRBV2	TRBJ2-3	CAGGRGDTQYF
17	TRBV28	TRBJ1-6	CASSGLFLSSYNSPLHF
18	TRBV18	TRBJ2-5	CASSPLGVSGSSQETQYF
15	TRBV29-1	TRBJ2-2	CSVEYLGLYTGELFF
14	TRBV7-2	TRBJ1-2	CASSLARGARGYTF
15	TRBV19	TRBJ2-1	CASSIVSGGANEQFF
13	TRBV18	TRBJ2-5	CASSRQGGQTQYF
16	TRBV5-1	TRBJ2-2	CASSFTSGVRTGELFF
14	TRBV2	TRBJ1-4	CASSSGTGHEKLFF
15	TRBV2	TRBJ1-6	CASSPGTDYNSPLHF
13	TRBV19	TRBJ1-2	CASSIGTGLGYTF
18	TRBV10-3	TRBJ2-3	CAIKGSGLAGSSTDTQYF
15	TRBV10-2	TRBJ1-1	CASLPGGQANTEAFF
15	TRBV13	TRBJ2-5	CASSFLGTGQETQYF
14	TRBV7-2	TRBJ2-1	CASSQQGFYNEQFF
11	TRBV30	TRBJ2-1	CAWVVYNEQFF
14	TRBV4-1	TRBJ1-1	CASSQPGAYTEAFF
16	TRBV11-2	TRBJ2-2	CASSLVGAGDTGELFF
14	TRBV29-1	TRBJ1-2	CSIGGQGSNYGYTF
15	TRBV5-6	TRBJ2-2	CASSSRTVNTGELFF
14	TRBV11-2	TRBJ2-7	CASSADSTSYEQYF
13	TRBV5-1	TRBJ2-2	CASSLDLGGELFF